This is a list of T cell receptor beta chains from one sample in a study of T cells in localized non-small cell lung cancer. Profiled with immunoSEQ multiplex PCR; TCRdb holds only in-frame clones, not every one. The table shows roughly 2,000 clones, with 27% occurring only once. The source was lung tumor tissue, collected before any cancer treatment. The receptors come from a woman aged 40-70 years with stage I lung adenocarcinoma. The CDR3 runs from the conserved cysteine through the conserved F or W. D genes are given only for firm matches. Expanded clones are given a class, and other clones once, few, many or no size at all.

J gene | D gene | clone size | V gene | CDR3 DNA | CDR3 protein
TRBJ2-7 | . | . | TRBV25-1 | TGTGCCAGCAGTCTGACGGGCTACGAGCAGTACTTC | CASSLTGYEQYF
TRBJ2-7 | TRBD2 | . | TRBV5-1 | TGCGCCAGCAGCCACCGGACTAGCGGGAGACACTACGAGCAGTACTTC | CASSHRTSGRHYEQYF
TRBJ1-5 | TRBD1 | few | TRBV5-1 | TGCGCCAGCAGCTTGGATGAAACAGGGGATGGGCCCCAGCATTTT | CASSLDETGDGPQHF
TRBJ1-2 | . | once | TRBV28 | TGTGCCAGCACCTCTAATTTACAAAGGGACTATGGCTACACCTTC | CASTSNLQRDYGYTF
TRBJ2-5 | TRBD2 | . | TRBV29-1 | TGCAGCGTTGTACTAGCGGGAAAAGAGACCCAGTACTTC | CSVVLAGKETQYF
TRBJ1-4 | . | . | TRBV29-1 | TGCAGCGCCGGACGGGTAGGAGAAAAACTGTTTTTT | CSAGRVGEKLFF
TRBJ1-1 | . | few | TRBV30 | TGTGCCTGGAGTGTAGGTAGGCCAGGAGGATTGACTGAAGCTTTCTTT | CAWSVGRPGGLTEAFF
TRBJ1-2 | . | medium-sized | TRBV9 | TGTGCCAGCAGCAGAGACGGCAGGGGCACTGGCTACACCTTC | CASSRDGRGTGYTF
TRBJ1-3 | . | large | TRBV18 | TGTGCCAGCCCCCTCGTCGGCTCTGGAAACACCATATATTTT | CASPLVGSGNTIYF
TRBJ2-4 | TRBD2 | . | TRBV30 | TGTGCCTGGAGTGTAACTAGCGGGAGAGTTATAGCCAAAAACATTCAGTACTTC | CAWSVTSGRVIAKNIQYF
TRBJ2-7 | . | . | TRBV18 | TGTGCCAGCTCACTCGCAGACTACGACGAGCAGTACTTC | CASSLADYDEQYF
TRBJ2-3 | TRBD1 | . | TRBV28 | TGTGCCAGCGGTGGACAGGGGGCATCGGATACGCAGTATTTT | CASGGQGASDTQYF
TRBJ2-7 | TRBD2 | medium-sized | TRBV11-3 | TGTGCCAGCAGCTTAGAAGCTAGCGGGCCCTCCTACGAGCAGTACTTC | CASSLEASGPSYEQYF
TRBJ2-7 | . | few | TRBV6-7 | TGTGCCAGCAGCTGGAAATACGAGCAGTACTTC | CASSWKYEQYF
TRBJ2-5 | TRBD1 | few | TRBV11-3 | TGTGCCAGCAGCCTCACAGGGGAAAAAGAGACCCAGTACTTC | CASSLTGEKETQYF
TRBJ1-4 | . | . | TRBV5-1 | TGCGCCAGCAGCTTGGGAGCAACTAATGAAAAACTGTTTTTT | CASSLGATNEKLFF
TRBJ2-1 | . | few | TRBV6-8 | TGTGCCAGCAGTTCACAGGGATGGAATGAGCAGTTCTTC | CASSSQGWNEQFF
TRBJ2-1 | . | . | TRBV6-7 | TGTGCCAGCAGTGCAGGGCCTGAGCAGTTCTTC | CASSAGPEQFF
TRBJ2-5 | TRBD1 | . | TRBV9 | TGTGCCAGCAGTGACTTTGGGACAGGGGTCGAAGAGACCCAGTACTTC | CASSDFGTGVEETQYF
TRBJ2-7 | . | . | TRBV5-1 | TGCGCCAGCAGCTTGGAGGGGCCCGAAGAGGAGCAGTACTTC | CASSLEGPEEEQYF
TRBJ1-2 | TRBD1 | few | TRBV6-8 | TGTGCCAGCAGCCACCGGGACAGAATTAACTATGGCTACACCTTC | CASSHRDRINYGYTF
TRBJ2-3 | . | . | TRBV28 | TGTGCCAGCATAGATCCCACAGATACGCAGTATTTT | CASIDPTDTQYF
TRBJ2-7 | . | . | TRBV6-8 | TGTGCCAGCAGTTCGCTGAAGAGGACCCTGGGCTCCTACGAGCAGTACTTC | CASSSLKRTLGSYEQYF
TRBJ2-6 | TRBD1 | . | TRBV5-1 | TGCGCCAGCAGCCGGGACAGGCCCCCCTCTGGGGCCAACGTCCTGACTTTC | CASSRDRPPSGANVLTF
TRBJ2-1 | TRBD2 | few | TRBV12-5 | TGTGCCAGCAATATACAAATACTAGCGGGAGCACAGAACAATGAGCAGTTCTTC | CASNIQILAGAQNNEQFF
TRBJ2-1 | TRBD1 | few | TRBV15 | TGTGCCACCAGCAACCGGGACAGGGGTGTAGATGAGCAGTTCTTC | CATSNRDRGVDEQFF
TRBJ2-3 | TRBD2 | medium-sized | TRBV11-3 | TGTGCCAGCAGCCCCGGTAGCGGGAGCACAGATACGCAGTATTTT | CASSPGSGSTDTQYF
TRBJ1-2 | . | few | TRBV6-8 | TGTGCCAGCAGTTATTCTTCAGGGGTGAGCTATGGCTACACCTTC | CASSYSSGVSYGYTF
TRBJ2-5 | . | . | TRBV5-1 | TGCGCCAGCAGATACGACCTATACCAAGAGACCCAGTACTTC | CASRYDLYQETQYF
TRBJ2-7 | TRBD2 | . | TRBV5-1 | TGCGCCAGCAGCCCGACTAGCGGGAGCTACGAGCAGTACTTC | CASSPTSGSYEQYF
TRBJ1-4 | . | . | TRBV23-1 | TGCGCCAGCAGCCAAGGAGTAGGTACAACCGCGGATGAAAAACTGTTTTTT | CASSQGVGTTADEKLFF
TRBJ2-7 | TRBD1 | . | TRBV29-1 | TGCAGCGTTGTCTTCCGGGACAGGGGTTACGAGCAGTACTTC | CSVVFRDRGYEQYF
TRBJ2-1 | . | . | TRBV7-5 | TGTGCCAGCAGCTTAGTCTCGACAGTGAACTACAATGAGCAGTTCTTC | CASSLVSTVNYNEQFF
TRBJ1-1 | TRBD1 | . | TRBV27 | TGTGCCAGCAGTTTAAATTCCAGGGGGCTAACTGAAGCTTTCTTT | CASSLNSRGLTEAFF
TRBJ2-5 | . | . | TRBV18 | TGTGCCAGCTCAAACTTGGGAGAGACCCAGTACTTC | CASSNLGETQYF
TRBJ2-4 | . | few | TRBV30 | TGTGCCTGGAGTCCGAAGGACAGCGGAAACATTCAGTACTTC | CAWSPKDSGNIQYF
TRBJ2-1 | TRBD2 | few | TRBV19 | TGTGCCAGTAGTGCCCGGGGGGTCAGTCAGTTCTTC | CASSARGVSQFF
TRBJ2-5 | . | . | TRBV10-2 | TGCGCCAGCAGTCAGATCACGCAAGAGACCCAGTACTTC | CASSQITQETQYF
TRBJ2-1 | . | large | TRBV11-3 | TGTGCCAGCAGCTTAGTACTCTCCTACAATGAGCAGTTCTTC | CASSLVLSYNEQFF
TRBJ2-3 | . | medium-sized | TRBV6-8 | TGTGCCAGCAGTTACTCGATTGGGGGCACAGATACGCAGTATTTT | CASSYSIGGTDTQYF
TRBJ2-5 | TRBD2 | . | TRBV11-3 | TGTGCCAGCAGGTCGCAAGCGGGGGAAGAGACCCAGTACTTC | CASRSQAGEETQYF
TRBJ2-3 | . | few | TRBV11-3 | TGTGCCAGCAGCTTACCCGGGGGCACAGATACGCAGTATTTT | CASSLPGGTDTQYF
TRBJ2-2 | . | few | TRBV28 | TGTGCCAGCAGTCCCCCAACCGGGGAGCTGTTTTTT | CASSPPTGELFF
TRBJ2-3 | . | few | TRBV22-1 | TGTGCCAGCAGCGACCGGGGGGGCATTGATACGCAGTATTTT | CASSDRGGIDTQYF
TRBJ1-3 | . | . | TRBV16 | TGTGCCAGCAGCCAATCAGGCAGCCAGTCTGGAAACACCATATATTTT | CASSQSGSQSGNTIYF
TRBJ2-5 | TRBD1 | few | TRBV6-8 | TGTGCCATCAGGGATTACGGGACAGGTGAAGAGACCCAGTACTTC | CAIRDYGTGEETQYF
TRBJ1-1 | . | few | TRBV19 | TGTGCCAGTAGTATTTGGGGCTTGGACACTGAAGCTTTCTTT | CASSIWGLDTEAFF
TRBJ2-2 | . | once | TRBV5-1 | TGCGCCAGCAGCTTGGCCGAGGGGGAGGCCACCGGGGAGCTGTTTTTT | CASSLAEGEATGELFF
TRBJ1-1 | . | few | TRBV19 | TGTGCCAGTAGTATGGGGAATGAAGCTTTCTTT | CASSMGNEAFF
TRBJ1-4 | . | . | TRBV6-8 | TGTGCCAGCCGGGGGGGGGCGGTTAATGAAAAACTGTTTTTT | CASRGGAVNEKLFF
TRBJ1-2 | . | few | TRBV19 | TGTGCCAGTAGTTACAGCTATGGCTACACCTTC | CASSYSYGYTF
TRBJ2-7 | . | . | TRBV15 | TGTGCCACCAGCAGGGGGGGGCAGGGGCCGACCTACGAGCAGTACTTC | CATSRGGQGPTYEQYF
TRBJ1-2 | . | . | TRBV14 | TGTGCCAGCAGCCACCGCGTTCCGACAGCGAGATATGGCTACACCTTC | CASSHRVPTARYGYTF
TRBJ1-1 | . | . | TRBV5-1 | TGCGCCAGCAGCTTGGGCGGAATGAACACTGAAGCTTTCTTT | CASSLGGMNTEAFF
TRBJ2-3 | TRBD2 | . | TRBV11-3 | TGTGCCAGCAGCCCGGGACTAGGGAGCACAGATACGCAGTATTTT | CASSPGLGSTDTQYF
TRBJ2-7 | . | . | TRBV6-8 | TGTGCCAGCAGTGCTGGACTCGCCAATGGCGAGCAGTACTTC | CASSAGLANGEQYF
TRBJ1-4 | . | few | TRBV4-1 | TGCGCCAGCAGCCAAGATCGGACAGAAAAACTGTTTTTT | CASSQDRTEKLFF